This record covers a single TCR beta chain. The antigen is unknown. This specimen comes from a study of beta chain features in type 1 diabetes. The CDR3 is 13 residues long. The germline gives CDR1 SEHNR, CDR2 FQNEAQ (reference sequence). J lost 4 bases, V lost 3 bases, and 2 bases had no gene match. Heparinised blood was drawn once per donor, averaging roughly 120 mL. Cells sorted by CD45RO/CCR7/CD25/CD127/CD95/CD27 comprised CD4+ naive, central memory, regulatory and stem cell-like memory cells. The isolated RNA, all of it, was reverse transcribed, so expressed TCRB transcripts were what got sequenced. Method: immunoSEQ multiplex PCR; TCRdb's copy keeps in-frame clones and lacks some. The data contain hundreds of thousands of clones, 15% of them singletons. Findings and limits, study-wide: In the patient group, naive, central memory and Treg TCRB repertoires seemed more alike than in the healthy donor group.

The chain carries TRBV7-9 and TRBJ1-2; 7 bases are a match to TRBD1. This TCR came from a man aged 18 to 30 in good health. The specimen was naive CD4+ T cells from blood. The CDR3 loop reads CASSLTGSYGYTF. The CDR3 DNA reads TGTGCCAGCAGCTTGACAGGGTCCTATGGCTACACCTTC.